The next 12 T cell receptor beta chains were all read from a single sample in a study of blood T cell repertoires in COVID-19. Data came from immunoSEQ multiplex PCR; TCRdb stores just in-frame clones and leaves some out. The sample has 95,000 to 120,000 clones; approximately 85% are singletons. The sequencing input was peripheral blood. These receptor sequences come from a man aged 35 to 55 with acute or convalescent COVID-19.

This clone was seen at least ten times. The chain combines TRBV4-2 with TRBJ2-3; D is possibly TRBD1 (5 bases). The CDR3 has 14 amino acids. Germline values: CDR1 LGHNA, CDR2 YNFKEQ. Trimming took 0 bases from V and 5 from J, leaving 9 bases between them. In nucleotides, the CDR3 is TGTGCCAGCAGCCAAGAGCGCAGGGAAGATACGCAGTATTTT. Translation gives CASSQERREDTQYF.

The V gene is TRBV24-1, the J gene TRBJ1-1; D not resolved. The CDR3 covers 15 residues. Germline CDR1 is KGHDR and CDR2 is SFDVKD. Deletions cut 3 bases from V and 5 bases from J, with 15 bases between. The CDR3 sequence: CATSDTKRGKTEAFF. As DNA, the CDR3 is TGTGCCACCAGTGATACGAAACGAGGGAAAACTGAAGCTTTCTTT.

The chain uses TRBV7-9 and TRBJ1-4, with D possibly being TRBD1 (6 bases). The germline V gene encodes CDR1 SEHNR and CDR2 FQNEAQ (reference sequence). The CDR3 has 16 amino acids. V lost 5 bases and J 8 bases, leaving 21 bases between the germline ends. The CDR3 is CASSPRSGAQGEKLFF. CDR3 DNA: TGTGCCAGCAGCCCAAGGTCAGGGGCGCAAGGGGAAAAACTGTTTTTT.

V is TRBV19 and J is TRBJ1-4, with a possible D match to TRBD1 (6 bases). This CDR3 spans 14 amino acids. V gave up 2 bases and J gave up 8 bases, with 12 bases separating them. Germline CDR1 is LNHDA and CDR2 is SQIVND (reference sequence). The CDR3 spells CASSIWGQGEKLFF. DNA of the CDR3: TGTGCCAGTAGTATATGGGGGCAGGGGGAAAAACTGTTTTTT.

The chain employs TRBV7-9 and TRBJ2-1; 8 bases fit TRBD2. Germline CDR1 is SEHNR and CDR2 is FQNEAQ (reference sequence). The trim removed 6 bases at V and 7 bases at J, leaving 11 bases unmatched. The CDR3 is made up of 15 amino acids. For the CDR3, the DNA is TGTGCCAGCAGGTCGGGACTAGAGATGGGGAATGAGCAGTTCTTC. The encoded protein is CASRSGLEMGNEQFF.

The gene calls are TRBV12-5 and TRBJ2-1, with 10 bases fitting TRBD1. Germline assignment: CDR1 LGHNT and CDR2 FRNRAP. V dropped 5 bases and J dropped 13; count of bases not matched to a gene: 11. CDR3 length: 14 amino acids. The CDR3 loop is CASGPLSGQGGQFF. Here the CDR3 DNA reads TGTGCTAGTGGTCCCCTGTCAGGACAGGGGGGCCAGTTCTTC.

V is TRBV6-5 and J is TRBJ1-6, with 7 bases fitting TRBD1. Germline V gives CDR1 MNHEY, CDR2 SVGAGI. This CDR3 contains 15 residues. The V and J ends lost 6 bases and 10 bases, in that order; junction bases with no gene match: 12. The CDR3 loop is CASSAQRQGRSPLHF. Here the CDR3 DNA reads TGTGCCAGCAGCGCACAAAGACAGGGTCGATCACCCCTCCACTTT.

The gene calls are TRBV19 and TRBJ1-4; a possible D gene is TRBD1 (5 bases). This CDR3 region has 14 residues. In germline, CDR1 is LNHDA, CDR2 SQIVND (reference sequence). The V end lost 9 bases, the J end lost 4 bases, and 15 bases lay between the germline ends. The CDR3 reads CASRNGQLNEKLFF. CDR3 sequence (DNA): TGTGCCAGCCGGAATGGACAACTTAATGAAAAACTGTTTTTT. Based on the CDR3 plus reference TRBV19 and TRBJ1-4, the full variable domain is DGGITQSPKYLFRKEGQNVTLSCEQNLNHDAMYWYRQDPGQGLRLIYYSQIVNDFQKGDIAEGYSVSREKKESFPLTVTSAQKNPTAFYLCASRNGQLNEKLFFGSGTQLSVL.

The chain's CDR3 is CASSPDRGGGYTF. CDR3 in DNA: TGTGCCAGCAGCCCGGACAGGGGGGGTGGCTACACCTTC. The chain is built from TRBV5-4 and TRBJ1-2; TRBD1 agrees at 10 bases. The ends lost 4 bases at V and 7 bases at J; junction bases unmatched: 4. Per the germline V gene, CDR1 is SGHNT and CDR2 is YYREEE (reference sequence). The CDR3 extends over 13 amino acids.

The chain links TRBV29-1 to TRBJ2-5; TRBD2 is a possible D gene (5 bases). Germline V lookup: CDR1 SQVTM, CDR2 ANQGSEA. The CDR3 sequence is 12 residues long. Trimming shortened V by 5 bases and J by 7 bases, and 14 bases separated the two germline ends. In nucleotides, the CDR3 is TGCAGCGTTCCGGGGAACCTGGGGACCCAGTACTTC. Its translation: CSVPGNLGTQYF.

Remarks on this clone: Relative to the germline gene, one junction end is altered; a read error may explain this. The chain employs TRBV6-5 and TRBJ2-7; the match to TRBD1 covers 9 bases. The CDR3 sequence is 11 residues long. Germline V gene sequence: CDR1 MNHEY, CDR2 SVGAGI. This CDR3 is CASSRPGQGEF. The CDR3 bases are TGTGCCAGCAGCCGGCCGGGACAGGGTGAATTC.

This chain uses TRBV13 with TRBJ1-3; D remains unclear. The CDR3 contains 15 residues. CDR1 and CDR2 from the germline V gene are PRHDT and FYEKMQ (reference sequence). Trimming cost V 2 bases and J 9 bases, with 17 bases left between them. In DNA form, the CDR3 reads TGTGCCAGCAGCTTAAGCTCTGGCGGGCGGGGCACCATATATTTT. It yields the protein CASSLSSGGRGTIYF. The whole variable domain, filled in from reference TRBV13 and TRBJ1-3, reads AAGVIQSPRHLIKEKRETATLKCYPIPRHDTVYWYQQGPGQDPQFLISFYEKMQSDKGSIPDRFSAQQFSDYHSELNMSSLELGDSALYFCASSLSSGGRGTIYFGEGSWLTVV.